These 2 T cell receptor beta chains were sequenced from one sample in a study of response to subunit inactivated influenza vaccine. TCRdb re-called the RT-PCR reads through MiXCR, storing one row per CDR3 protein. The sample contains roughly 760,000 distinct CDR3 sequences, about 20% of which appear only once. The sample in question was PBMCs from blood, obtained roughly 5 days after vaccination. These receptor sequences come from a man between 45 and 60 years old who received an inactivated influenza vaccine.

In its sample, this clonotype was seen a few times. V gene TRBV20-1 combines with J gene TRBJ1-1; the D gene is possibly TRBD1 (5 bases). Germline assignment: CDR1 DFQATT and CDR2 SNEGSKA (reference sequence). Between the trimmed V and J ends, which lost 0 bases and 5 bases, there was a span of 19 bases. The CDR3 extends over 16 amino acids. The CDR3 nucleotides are TGCAGTGCTAGAGATGGTGGAAGGGGCGGTTGGACTGAAGCTTTCTTT. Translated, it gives CSARDGGRGGWTEAFF.

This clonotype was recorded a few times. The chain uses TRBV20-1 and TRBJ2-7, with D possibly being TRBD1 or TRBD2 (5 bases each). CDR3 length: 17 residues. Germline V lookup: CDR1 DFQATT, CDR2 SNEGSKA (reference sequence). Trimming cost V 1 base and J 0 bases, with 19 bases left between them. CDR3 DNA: TGCAGTGCTAGAGGGGGCTTTTATCGGGGTGGCTCCTACGAGCAGTACTTC. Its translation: CSARGGFYRGGSYEQYF.